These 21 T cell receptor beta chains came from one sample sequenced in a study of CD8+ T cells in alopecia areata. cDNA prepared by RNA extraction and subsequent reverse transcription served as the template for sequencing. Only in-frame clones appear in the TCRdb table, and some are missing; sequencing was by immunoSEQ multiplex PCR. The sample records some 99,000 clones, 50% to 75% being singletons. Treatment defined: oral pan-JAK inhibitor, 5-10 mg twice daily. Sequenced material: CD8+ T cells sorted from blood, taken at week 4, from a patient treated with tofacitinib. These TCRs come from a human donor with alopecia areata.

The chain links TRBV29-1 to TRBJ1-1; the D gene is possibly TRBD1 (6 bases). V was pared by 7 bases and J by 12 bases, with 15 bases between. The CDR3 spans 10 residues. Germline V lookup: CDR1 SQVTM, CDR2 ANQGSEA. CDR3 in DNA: TGCAGCGGAGAGGGGGAGGGCACTTTCTTT. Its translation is CSGEGEGTFF.

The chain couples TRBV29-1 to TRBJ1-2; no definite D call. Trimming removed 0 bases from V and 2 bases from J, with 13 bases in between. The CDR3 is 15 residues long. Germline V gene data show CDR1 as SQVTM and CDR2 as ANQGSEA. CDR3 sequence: CSVEDPRLENYGYTF. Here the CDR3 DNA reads TGCAGCGTTGAAGATCCCAGACTTGAGAACTATGGCTACACCTTC.

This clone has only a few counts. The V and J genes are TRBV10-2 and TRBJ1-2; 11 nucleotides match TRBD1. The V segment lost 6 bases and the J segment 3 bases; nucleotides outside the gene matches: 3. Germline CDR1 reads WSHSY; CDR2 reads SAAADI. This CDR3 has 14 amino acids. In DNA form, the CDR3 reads TGCGCCAGCAGCAAGGGACAGGGGGACTATGGCTACACCTTC. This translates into CASSKGQGDYGYTF.

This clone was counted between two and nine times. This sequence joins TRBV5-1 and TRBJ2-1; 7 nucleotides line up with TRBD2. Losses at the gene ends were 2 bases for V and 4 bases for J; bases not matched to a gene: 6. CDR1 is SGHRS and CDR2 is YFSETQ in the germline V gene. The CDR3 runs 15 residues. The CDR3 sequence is CASSFRLAVYNEQFF. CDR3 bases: TGCGCCAGCAGCTTTAGGCTAGCGGTTTACAATGAGCAGTTCTTC.

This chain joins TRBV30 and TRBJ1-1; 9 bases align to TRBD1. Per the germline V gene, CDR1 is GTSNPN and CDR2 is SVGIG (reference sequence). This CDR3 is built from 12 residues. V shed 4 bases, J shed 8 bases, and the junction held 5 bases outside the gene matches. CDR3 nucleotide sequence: TGTGCCTGGACCAGGGGGACAGGGGAAGCTTTCTTT. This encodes CAWTRGTGEAFF.

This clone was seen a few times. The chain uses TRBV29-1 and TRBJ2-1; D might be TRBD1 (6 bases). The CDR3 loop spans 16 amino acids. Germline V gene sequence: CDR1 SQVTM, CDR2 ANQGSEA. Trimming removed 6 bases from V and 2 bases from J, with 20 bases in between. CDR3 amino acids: CSVVWYTGSPYNEQFF. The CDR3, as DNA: TGCAGCGTGGTCTGGTACACAGGGTCTCCCTACAATGAGCAGTTCTTC.

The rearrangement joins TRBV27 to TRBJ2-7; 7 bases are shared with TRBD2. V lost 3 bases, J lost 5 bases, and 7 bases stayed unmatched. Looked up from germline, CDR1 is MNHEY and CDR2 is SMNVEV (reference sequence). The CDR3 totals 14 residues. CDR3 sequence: CASSLGLADDEQYF. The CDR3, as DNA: TGTGCCAGCAGTTTGGGTCTAGCGGACGACGAGCAGTACTTC.

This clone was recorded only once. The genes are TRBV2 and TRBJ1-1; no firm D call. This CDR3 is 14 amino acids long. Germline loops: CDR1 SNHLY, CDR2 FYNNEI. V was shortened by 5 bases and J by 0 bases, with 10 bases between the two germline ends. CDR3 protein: CASSPEAMNTEAFF. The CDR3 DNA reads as TGTGCCAGCAGTCCCGAGGCCATGAACACTGAAGCTTTCTTT.

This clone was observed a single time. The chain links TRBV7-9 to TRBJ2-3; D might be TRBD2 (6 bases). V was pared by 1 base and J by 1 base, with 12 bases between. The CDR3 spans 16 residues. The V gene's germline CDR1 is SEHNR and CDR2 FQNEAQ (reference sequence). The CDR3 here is CASSLVAGMRTDTQYF. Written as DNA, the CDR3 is TGTGCCAGCAGCTTAGTTGCGGGGATGCGCACAGATACGCAGTATTTT.

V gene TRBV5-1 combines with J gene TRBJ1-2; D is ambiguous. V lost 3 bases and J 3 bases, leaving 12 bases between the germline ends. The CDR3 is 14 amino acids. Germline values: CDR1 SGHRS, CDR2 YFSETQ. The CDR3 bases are TGCGCCAGCAGCTCCCTCTTCCCGTACTATGGCTACACCTTC. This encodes CASSSLFPYYGYTF.

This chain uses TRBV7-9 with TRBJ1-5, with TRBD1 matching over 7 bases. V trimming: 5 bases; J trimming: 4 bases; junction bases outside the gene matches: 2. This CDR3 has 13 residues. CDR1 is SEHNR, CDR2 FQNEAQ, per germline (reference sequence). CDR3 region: CASSGTVNQPQHF. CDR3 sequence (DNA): TGTGCCAGCAGCGGGACAGTAAATCAGCCCCAGCATTTT. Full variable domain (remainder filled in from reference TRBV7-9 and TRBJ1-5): DTGVSQNPRHKITKRGQNVTFRCDPISEHNRLYWYRQTLGQGPEFLTYFQNEAQLEKSRLLSDRFSAERPKGSFSTLEIQRTEQGDSAMYLCASSGTVNQPQHFGDGTRLSIL.

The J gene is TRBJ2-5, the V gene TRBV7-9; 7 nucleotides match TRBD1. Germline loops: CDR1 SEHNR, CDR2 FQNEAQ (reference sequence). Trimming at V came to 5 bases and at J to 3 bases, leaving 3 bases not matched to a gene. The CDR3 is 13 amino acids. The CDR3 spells CASSRDREETQYF. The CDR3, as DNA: TGTGCCAGCAGCCGCGACAGGGAAGAGACCCAGTACTTC.

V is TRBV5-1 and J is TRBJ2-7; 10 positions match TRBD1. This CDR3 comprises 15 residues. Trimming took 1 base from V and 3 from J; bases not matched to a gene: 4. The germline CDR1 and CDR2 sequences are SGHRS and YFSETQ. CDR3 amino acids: CASSLSRTGGYEQYF. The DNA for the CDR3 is TGCGCCAGCAGCTTGTCAAGGACAGGGGGCTACGAGCAGTACTTC.

CDR3 nucleotide sequence: TGTGCCAGCAGCCAGACAGGGTTGGGCACTGAAGCTTTCTTT. It encodes CASSQTGLGTEAFF. J is TRBJ1-1 and V is TRBV7-2, with 7 bases that match TRBD1. V lost 5 bases, J lost 4 bases, and 7 bases stayed unmatched. The CDR3 is 14 residues long. Germline V gene lookup returns CDR1 SGHTA and CDR2 FQGNSA.

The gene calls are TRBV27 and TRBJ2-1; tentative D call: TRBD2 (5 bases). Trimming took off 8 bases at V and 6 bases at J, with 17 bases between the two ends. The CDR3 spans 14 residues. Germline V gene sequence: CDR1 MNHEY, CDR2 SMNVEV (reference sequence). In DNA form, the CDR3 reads TGTGCCAGCTGGAACACCGAGGGCCTCAATGAGCAGTTCTTC. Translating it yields CASWNTEGLNEQFF.

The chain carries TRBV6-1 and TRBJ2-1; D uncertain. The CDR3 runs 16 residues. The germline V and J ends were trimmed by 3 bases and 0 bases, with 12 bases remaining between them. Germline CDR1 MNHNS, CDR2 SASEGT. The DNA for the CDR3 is TGTGCCAGCAGTGATCGCGGAAGAGACTCCTACAATGAGCAGTTCTTC. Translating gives CASSDRGRDSYNEQFF.

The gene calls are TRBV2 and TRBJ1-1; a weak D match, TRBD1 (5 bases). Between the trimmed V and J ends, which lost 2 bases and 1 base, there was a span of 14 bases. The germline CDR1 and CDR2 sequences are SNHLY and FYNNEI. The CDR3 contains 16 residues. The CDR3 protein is CASSEPPGQPNTEAFF. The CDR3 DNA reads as TGTGCCAGCAGTGAACCCCCGGGGCAGCCGAACACTGAAGCTTTCTTT.

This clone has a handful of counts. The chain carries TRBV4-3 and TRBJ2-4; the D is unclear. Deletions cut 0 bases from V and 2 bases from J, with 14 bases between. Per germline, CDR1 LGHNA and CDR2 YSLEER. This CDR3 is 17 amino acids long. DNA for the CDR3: TGCGCCAGCAGCCAAGATCTAGGTCTTGGGTCCAAAAACATTCAGTACTTC. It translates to CASSQDLGLGSKNIQYF.

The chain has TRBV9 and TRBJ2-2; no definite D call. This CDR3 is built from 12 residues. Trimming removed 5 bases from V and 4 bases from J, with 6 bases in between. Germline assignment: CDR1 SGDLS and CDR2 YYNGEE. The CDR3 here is CASSYPTGELFF. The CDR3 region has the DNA TGTGCCAGCAGTTACCCCACCGGGGAGCTGTTTTTT.

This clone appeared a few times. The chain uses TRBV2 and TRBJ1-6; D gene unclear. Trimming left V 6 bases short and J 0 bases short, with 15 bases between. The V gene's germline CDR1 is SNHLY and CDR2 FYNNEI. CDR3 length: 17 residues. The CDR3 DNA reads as TGTGCCAGCAGCTTGAGTGAAACCAGCTCCTATAATTCACCCCTCCACTTT. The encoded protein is CASSLSETSSYNSPLHF.

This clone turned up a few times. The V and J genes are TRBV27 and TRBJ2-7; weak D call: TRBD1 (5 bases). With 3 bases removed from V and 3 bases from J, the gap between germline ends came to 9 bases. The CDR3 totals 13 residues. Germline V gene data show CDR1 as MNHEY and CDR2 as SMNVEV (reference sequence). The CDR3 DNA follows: TGTGCCAGCAGTTTTGCGGACAACTACGAGCAGTACTTC. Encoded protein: CASSFADNYEQYF.